This TCR beta chain stems from a study of human T cells and chemical hapten exposure. As the library was built, unique molecular identifiers were attached to individual cDNA molecules. Per the original data handling: Sample-level TCR yields exhibited a median of approximately 96,000, with a range of roughly 23,224 to 750,000. TCRdb fed the 5' RACE reads into MiXCR, producing one record per CDR3 protein. TCRdb's processing, not the authors', yielded these V and J calls. The sample comprises 120,000 to 150,000 distinct CDR3 sequences, 4.1% of which are singletons, and around 1.5% rests with the top ten. This clonotype was counted many times. Whole blood, unfractionated, served as the material for total RNA extraction. The CDR3 spans 16 residues. V gave up 4 bases and J gave up 5 bases; unmatched junction bases: 7. The V gene's germline CDR1 is SGHRS and CDR2 YFSETQ.

The V call is TRBV5-1, the J call TRBJ2-3, with 13 nucleotides matching TRBD2. The receptor was derived from a female donor in good health. The CDR3 DNA is TGCGCCAGCAGCATGGGACTAGCGGGGCAGGGAGATACGCAGTATTTT. Translated, it gives CASSMGLAGQGDTQYF.